A selection of T cell receptor beta chains follows, all from one sample in a study of blood T cell repertoires in COVID-19. Using immunoSEQ multiplex PCR, the repertoire was profiled, and TCRdb retains in-frame clones only, with some absent. The sample lists about 150,000 clones; 75% to 80% were seen once. The sequenced material came from peripheral blood. The receptors here all came from a man older than 75 with acute or convalescent COVID-19. Each CDR3 is given with its conserved first and last residue. Each record gives: V gene, CDR3 protein.

>TRBV5-1
CASSLTRTGDGETQYF
>TRBV10-3
CAISESPGNGYTF
>TRBV27
CASSFSHRSGEADTQYF
>TRBV6-2/TRBV6-3
CASSYSGGIDYTF
>TRBV5-6
CASSQGTANYEQYF
>TRBV6-1
CASSGSIPGTGGPPNYGYTF
>TRBV11-2
CASSYADRRANYGYTF
>TRBV4-2
CASSQEAGPKNEKLFF
>TRBV6-1
CASSDYLRNTEAFF
>TRBV15
CATSRDIHGQGPGELFF
>TRBV11-2
CASSLRRVSYEQYF
>TRBV5-1
CASSLVGTGKSTGELFF
>TRBV12-5
CASGFGTNYGYTF
>TRBV5-6
CASSSADTSFYGYTF
>TRBV12-3/TRBV12-4
CASSLQGNTIYF
>TRBV25-1
CATHGDRGGGYTF
>TRBV6-2/TRBV6-3
CASSYDTGGGETQYF
>TRBV10-3
CAISKQGEGYGYTF
>TRBV7-6
CASSSPGQGSYEQYF
>TRBV9
CASSPRSNLYNEQFF
>TRBV27
CATKPGQNSGANVLTF
>TRBV6-2/TRBV6-3
CASSYSAAGGLHSKQYF
>TRBV19
CASSYDTGYGSPLHF
>TRBV19
CASSRPGSTGELFF
>TRBV10-3
CATQGQGNTGELFF
>TRBV6-5
CASSYSRGYEQYF
>TRBV2
CASFERNSPLHF
>TRBV6-5
CASRLSSETQYF
>TRBV7-7
CASSLAPTGKDLPYEQYF
>TRBV11-3
CASSLDVRGGFGDTQYF
>TRBV11-2
CASSLDWSSMNTEAFF
>TRBV30
CAWGPAGGARQPQHF
>TRBV6-5
CASTPAGTDTQYF
>TRBV30
CAWSPQGREQYF
>TRBV7-9
CASSLGGQDYGYTF
>TRBV24-1
CATMAGTGLTGELFF
>TRBV11-3
CASSWGQGTAEQFF
>TRBV6-5
CASTRAGPSYEQYF
>TRBV4-1
CASSLGLAEKGDTQYF
>TRBV5-1
CASSLPGLATNNEQFF
>TRBV6-5
CASSYYGREQETQYF
>TRBV2
CASRKPGQYNSPLHF
>TRBV9
CASSLGTGVAYGYTF
>TRBV7-2
CASSSGQGRTEAFF
>TRBV4-2
CASSQGLAGIHTGELFF
>TRBV18
CASSPELGTNEKLFF
>TRBV7-9
CASRSPVDEKLFF
>TRBV6-5
CASSPQGAGETEAFF
>TRBV19
CASSISTGGRNEQFF
>TRBV9
CASSVATSGGAGEQFF
>TRBV6-2/TRBV6-3
CASSSPGGGHGYTF
>TRBV5-4
CASSLEGGVYGYTF